Presented here are 8 T cell receptor beta chains from one specimen sequenced in a study of identical twins. From the 5' RACE reads, TCRdb called clonotypes with MiXCR, one entry per CDR3 protein. This sample carries roughly 200,000 distinct CDR3 sequences, 7.5% of them seen once, and the ten largest clones take around 2.1%. The same data also contributed to another study, on yellow fever vaccine responses in identical twins.

Source material: memory (CD45RO+) T cells sorted from blood. The receptors derive from a woman aged 18-29 years in good health.

The chain has TRBV12-3 or TRBV12-4 and TRBJ2-2; 8 bases fit TRBD1. V lost 6 bases to trimming and J lost 7 bases; unmatched junction nucleotides: 4. The CDR3 consists of 13 residues. The CDR3 nucleotides read TGTGCCAGCAGGGACAGGGCTGGCGGGGAGCTGTTTTTT. It translates to CASRDRAGGELFF.

This clonotype was detected a few times. CDR3 sequence: CASSASWVETQYF. The CDR3 DNA follows: TGTGCCAGCTCCGCCTCGTGGGTAGAGACCCAGTACTTC. The V gene is TRBV7-3, the J gene TRBJ2-5; D is undetermined. V was cut by 8 bases and J by 4 bases, with 14 bases left in between. The CDR3 covers 13 residues. Germline CDR1 and CDR2: SGHTA and FQGTGA.

Ten or more counts support this clonotype. The chain recombines TRBV12-3 or TRBV12-4 with TRBJ2-3; possibly TRBD2 for D (6 bases). V lost 5 bases and J 0 bases, leaving 9 bases between the germline ends. The CDR3 extends over 14 amino acids. Here the CDR3 reads CASSRGSSTDTQYF. The CDR3 bases are TGTGCCAGCAGTCGGGGGTCTAGCACAGATACGCAGTATTTT.

As concerns this clonotype: A junction end diverges from the germline sequence, so it may reflect a read error. The chain uses TRBV7-7 and TRBJ2-1, with a tentative D call TRBD2 (6 bases). Germline V lookup: CDR1 SSHAT, CDR2 FNYEAQ (reference sequence). This CDR3 comprises 15 residues. CDR3 nucleotide sequence: TGTGCTAGCAGCTCCGAAGCGGGTCTCCGAGGTGAGCAGTTCTTC. The encoded protein is CASSSEAGLRGEQFF.

V and J are TRBV5-6 and TRBJ2-1; no clear D. In germline, CDR1 is SGHDT, CDR2 YYEEEE. The ends were cut back, 7 bases at V and 3 bases at J, with 17 bases in the middle. The CDR3 runs 15 residues. The CDR3 reads CASGPSLFCYNEQFF. CDR3 bases: TGTGCCAGCGGCCCCTCGCTATTCTGCTACAATGAGCAGTTCTTC.

The sample holds many counts of this clonotype. The chain uses TRBV5-1 and TRBJ2-7, with 11 bases that match TRBD1. Unmatched junction bases numbered 2, after V lost 3 bases and J lost 3 bases. The germline V gene has CDR1 SGHRS and CDR2 YFSETQ. This CDR3 spans 14 amino acids. CDR3 sequence reads: CASSSGTGGYEQYF. The CDR3 DNA follows: TGCGCCAGCAGCTCTGGGACAGGGGGCTACGAGCAGTACTTC.

This clonotype has a count of ten or more. The chain has TRBV20-1 and TRBJ2-3, with 11 positions matching TRBD2. Trimming removed 2 bases from V and 3 bases from J; junction bases left unmatched: 7. CDR3 length equals 16 residues. Per germline, CDR1 DFQATT and CDR2 SNEGSKA (reference sequence). The CDR3 DNA reads as TGCAGTGCTAGACCGACTAGCGGGATGGTGACAGATACGCAGTATTTT. Residues: CSARPTSGMVTDTQYF.

V gene TRBV4-3 combines with J gene TRBJ2-1, with TRBD2 matching over 9 bases. Germline V CDR1 and CDR2: LGHNA, YSLEER. The CDR3 is 15 residues long. Losses at the gene ends were 2 bases for V and 7 bases for J; bases not matched to a gene: 6. CDR3: CASSQRTSEGNEQFF. CDR3 bases: TGCGCCAGCAGCCAAAGGACTAGCGAGGGGAATGAGCAGTTCTTC.